This record looks at one T cell receptor beta chain sequence and its context. No antigen is known for it. Germline CDR1 PRHDT, CDR2 FYEKMQ (reference sequence). The CDR3 length is 14 residues. Nominally healthy donors provided the samples, though records likely missed some immune exposures. The data belong to a study of cytomegalovirus exposure and HLA in healthy donors. Regarding the study as a whole: Several of the most significant clusters appeared linked to common viral pathogens, based on a later analysis. Within an earlier analysis, most TCR beta V segments proved productive either about 87% or about 30% of the time.

Primers included in the PCR were 60 Vbeta and 13 Jbeta primers. As handled by the study authors: A follow-up analysis tallied around 76 million unique TCR beta chains, roughly 11 million shared. Generated by immunoSEQ multiplex PCR, the TCRdb table keeps only in-frame clones and is missing some. V and J calls and clone size are copied from that table; D and trimming were computed from the DNA. There are around 160,000 clones in the sample; over 60% occur only once, and about 1.5% lies in the top ten. The gene calls are TRBV13 and TRBJ2-5; tentative D call: TRBD2 (5 bases). Judging by the DNA end, TRBJ2-7 fits better; the J call may be wrong. The source material was PBMCs. The source of this sequence is a woman younger than 35 in good health and CMV-seronegative. The CDR3 is CASSLQTMFNEQYF. CDR3 DNA sequence: TGTGCCAGCAGCCTCCAGACTATGTTCAACGAGCAGTACTTC.